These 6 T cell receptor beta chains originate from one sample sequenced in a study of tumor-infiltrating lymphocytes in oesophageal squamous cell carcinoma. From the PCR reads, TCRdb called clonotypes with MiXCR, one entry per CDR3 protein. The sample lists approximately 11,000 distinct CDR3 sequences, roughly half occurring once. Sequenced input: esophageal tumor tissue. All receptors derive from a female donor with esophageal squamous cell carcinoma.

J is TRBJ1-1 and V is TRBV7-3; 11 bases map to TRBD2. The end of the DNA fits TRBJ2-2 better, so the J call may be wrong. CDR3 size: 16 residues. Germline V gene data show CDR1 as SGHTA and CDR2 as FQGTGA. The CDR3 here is CASSLMGTSGTGELFF. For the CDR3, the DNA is TGTGCCAGCAGCTTAATGGGGACTAGCGGTACCGGGGAGCTGTTTTTT.

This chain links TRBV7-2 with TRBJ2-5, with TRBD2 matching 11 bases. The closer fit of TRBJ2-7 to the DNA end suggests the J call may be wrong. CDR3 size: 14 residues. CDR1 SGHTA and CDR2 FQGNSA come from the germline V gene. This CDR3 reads CASSLTLAGVEQYF. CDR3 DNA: TGTGCCAGCAGCTTAACACTAGCGGGAGTCGAGCAGTACTTC.

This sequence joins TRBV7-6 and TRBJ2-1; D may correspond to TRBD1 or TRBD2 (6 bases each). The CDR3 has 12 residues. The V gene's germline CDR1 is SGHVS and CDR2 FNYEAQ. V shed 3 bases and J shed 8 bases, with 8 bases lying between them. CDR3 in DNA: TGTGCCAGCAGCTTGGGGGGCTATGAGCAGTTCTTC. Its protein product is CASSLGGYEQFF.

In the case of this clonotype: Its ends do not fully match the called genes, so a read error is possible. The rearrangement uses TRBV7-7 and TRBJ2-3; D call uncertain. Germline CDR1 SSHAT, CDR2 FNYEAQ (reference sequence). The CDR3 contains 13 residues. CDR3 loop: CASSLDKGHTQYF. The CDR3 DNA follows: TGTGCTAGCAGCTTAGACAAAGGGCATACGCAGTATTTT. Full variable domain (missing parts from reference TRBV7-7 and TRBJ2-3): GAGVSQSPRYKVTKRGQDVTLRCDPISSHATLYWYQQALGQGPEFLTYFNYEAQPDKSGLPSDRFSAERPEGSISTLTIQRTEQRDSAMYRCASSLDKGHTQYFGPGTRLTVL.

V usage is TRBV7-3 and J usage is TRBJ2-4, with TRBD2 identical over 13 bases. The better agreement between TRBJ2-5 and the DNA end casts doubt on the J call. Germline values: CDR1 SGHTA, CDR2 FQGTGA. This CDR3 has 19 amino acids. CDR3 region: CASSLSWTSGGRDQETQYF. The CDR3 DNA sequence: TGTGCCAGCAGCTTATCCTGGACTAGCGGGGGCCGTGACCAAGAGACCCAGTACTTC.

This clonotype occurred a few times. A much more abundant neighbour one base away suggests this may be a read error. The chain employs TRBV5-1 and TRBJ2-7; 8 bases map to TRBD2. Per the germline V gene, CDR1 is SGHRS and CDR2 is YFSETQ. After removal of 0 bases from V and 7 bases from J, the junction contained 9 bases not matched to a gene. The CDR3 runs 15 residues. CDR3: CASSLGTSTYNEQYF. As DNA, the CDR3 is TGCGCCAGCAGCTTGGGGACTAGCACCTACAATGAGCAGTACTTC.